This T cell receptor (beta chain) was captured in a study of blood T cell repertoires in COVID-19. Study at large: Italy, Spain and the United States were the sources of the convalescent and acute COVID-19 samples. Nucleic acid was either cDNA or gDNA, and it came from T cells, B-cell-depleted T cells, or PBMCs.

This CDR3 spans 15 amino acids. V lost 4 bases to trimming and J lost 6 bases; unmatched junction nucleotides: 6. Germline V gene lookup returns CDR1 SEHNR and CDR2 FQNEAQ (reference sequence). Under the authors' procedure: It was from reference gene primer amplification that nucleated cell counts were estimated. Measured with immunoSEQ multiplex PCR; TCRdb has only the in-frame clones, and not every one. The D gene and trimming were derived from the DNA, and the V and J assignments and clone size from that table. This sample carries nearly 80,000 clones, around 90% of them seen once, and the ten largest clones take 0.7% to 0.9%.

This TCR was sampled from a woman of 80 years or more with acute or convalescent COVID-19. Input material: peripheral blood. This chain links TRBV7-9 with TRBJ1-6, with 7 bases aligning to TRBD1. For the CDR3, the DNA is TGTGCCAGCAGCTCCCGGGACAGTTCTAATTCACCCCTCCACTTT. It translates to CASSSRDSSNSPLHF.